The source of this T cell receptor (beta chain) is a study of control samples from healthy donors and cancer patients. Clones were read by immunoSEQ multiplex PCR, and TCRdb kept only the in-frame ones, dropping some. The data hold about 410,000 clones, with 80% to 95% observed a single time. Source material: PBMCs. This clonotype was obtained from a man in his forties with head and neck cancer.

The CDR3 DNA reads as TGTGCCAGCAGTTACATAGGGGCCAGAGGCTACACCTTC. This translates into CASSYIGARGYTF. This chain uses TRBV6-2 or TRBV6-3 with TRBJ1-2; weak D call: TRBD1 (5 bases). Trimming pared 2 bases from V and 8 bases from J, leaving 12 bases between. Germline V CDR1 and CDR2: MNHEY, SVGEGT. The CDR3 is 13 residues long.